The 9 T cell receptor beta chains listed next were all sequenced from one sample in a study of blood T cell repertoires in COVID-19 (dated by TCRdb to about 2020). Libraries were prepared through the immunoSEQ multiplex PCR assay. TCRdb retrieved this table from immuneACCESS and kept in-frame rearrangements only. Not all clones are present; in checked studies, unresolved V genes account for under half, and no reason is known for the remainder. For this sample there are about 230,000 clones; nearly 90% appear just once. About 4% of the sample rests with the top ten. Sequenced input: PBMCs or T cells enriched from blood (not recorded which). The receptors shown here come from a woman younger than 45 with acute COVID-19.

The table lists this clone with a count of one. The rearrangement links TRBV24-1 to TRBJ1-2, with unresolved D. Germline-derived CDR1 and CDR2 are KGHDR and SFDVKD. This CDR3 has 14 residues. The V and J ends lost 0 bases and 2 bases respectively, with 6 bases between them. The CDR3: CATSDLLRNYGYTF. As DNA, the CDR3 is TGTGCCACCAGTGATTTGCTTCGGAACTATGGCTACACCTTC.

V usage is TRBV5-1 and J usage is TRBJ2-6; 8 bases fit TRBD1. The CDR3 has 17 residues. After removal of 4 bases from V and 1 base from J, the junction contained 7 bases not matched to a gene. Germline lookup yields CDR1 SGHRS and CDR2 YFSETQ. The CDR3 sequence is CASSPRTGFSGANVLTF. Written as DNA, the CDR3 is TGCGCCAGCAGCCCTAGGACAGGGTTTTCTGGGGCCAACGTCCTGACTTTC. The full variable domain, in which reference TRBV5-1 and TRBJ2-6 provide the parts outside the CDR3, is KAGVTQTPRYLIKTRGQQVTLSCSPISGHRSVSWYQQTPGQGLQFLFEYFSETQRNKGNFPGRFSGRQFSNSRSEMNVSTLELGDSALYLCASSPRTGFSGANVLTFGAGSRLTVL.

The J gene is TRBJ1-4, the V gene TRBV28; possible D gene TRBD1, 5 bases. The V gene lost 7 bases and the J gene lost 3 bases, with 12 bases spanning the gap. Germline-derived CDR1 and CDR2 are MDHEN and SYDVKM. The CDR3 is made up of 14 amino acids. The CDR3, as DNA: TGTGCCAGCACCCTTGACAGAGCTAATGAAAAACTGTTTTTT. Protein sequence: CASTLDRANEKLFF. The variable domain in full, completed from reference TRBV28 and TRBJ1-4, reads DVKVTQSSRYLVKRTGEKVFLECVQDMDHENMFWYRQDPGLGLRLIYFSYDVKMKEKGDIPEGYSVSREKKERFSLILESASTNQTSMYLCASTLDRANEKLFFGSGTQLSVL.

V usage is TRBV5-1 and J usage is TRBJ2-1, with 10 bases identical to TRBD2. This CDR3 spans 16 amino acids. Germline V gene lookup returns CDR1 SGHRS and CDR2 YFSETQ. The ends lost 0 bases at V and 6 bases at J; junction bases unmatched: 6. This CDR3 is CASSLAAGGPRNEQFF. CDR3 DNA sequence: TGCGCCAGCAGCTTGGCAGCGGGGGGGCCACGCAATGAGCAGTTCTTC.

CDR3 sequence: CASSLGGYQETQYF. CDR3 bases: TGTGCCAGCAGTTTAGGAGGGTACCAAGAGACCCAGTACTTC. V usage is TRBV27 and J usage is TRBJ2-5; tentative D call: TRBD2 (6 bases). The CDR3 sequence is 14 residues long. Germline CDR1 reads MNHEY; CDR2 reads SMNVEV (reference sequence). Trimming removed 2 bases from V and 0 bases from J, with 7 bases in between.

V and J are TRBV20-1 and TRBJ2-1, with 11 bases fitting TRBD2. V shed 6 bases, J shed 8 bases, and the junction held 9 bases outside the gene matches. CDR1 and CDR2 from the germline V gene are DFQATT and SNEGSKA (reference sequence). The CDR3 extends over 14 amino acids. Here the CDR3 DNA reads TGCAGTGCCAGTAGCGGGGGGGTTCTCGATGAGCAGTTCTTC. Translation gives CSASSGGVLDEQFF.

The chain recombines TRBV10-1 with TRBJ2-1, with TRBD2 matching over 8 bases. CDR3 length: 16 amino acids. Germline CDR1 and CDR2: WNHNN and SYGVQD (reference sequence). The junction had 4 bases not matched to a gene; V was cut back by 3 bases and J by 0 bases. The CDR3 nucleotides read TGCGCCAGCAGTGATCGCGGGAGGATCTCCTACAATGAGCAGTTCTTC. This encodes CASSDRGRISYNEQFF.

Here the CDR3 reads CASSQLTATGANVLTF. CDR3 nucleotide sequence: TGTGCCAGCAGCCAGCTGACAGCCACCGGGGCCAACGTCCTGACTTTC. The genes are TRBV3-1 (or the pseudogene TRBV3-2) and TRBJ2-6, with D tentatively TRBD1 (5 bases). This CDR3 region has 16 residues. Germline values: CDR1 LGHDT, CDR2 YNNKEL (reference sequence). The ends were cut back, 3 bases at V and 4 bases at J, with 13 bases in the middle.

The chain uses TRBV14 and TRBJ2-7; 8 bases map to TRBD2. This CDR3 region has 17 residues. Germline V gene sequence: CDR1 SGHDN, CDR2 FVKESK. After removal of 0 bases from V and 7 bases from J, the junction contained 14 bases not matched to a gene. The CDR3 DNA reads TGTGCCAGCAGCCAAGAAGGGGGGAAGCGGGGGCCTTGGGAGCAGTACTTC. Translating gives CASSQEGGKRGPWEQYF.